This T cell receptor (beta chain) was obtained from a study of cytotoxic CD8 clonotypes in ibrutinib-treated CLL (dated by TCRdb to about 2021). A note on the overall study: The cohort included approximately 15 treatment-naive and 11 to 12 relapsed/refractory patients; some 18 were IGHV unmutated. The response samples were drawn at a median of approximately 12 months into treatment, with a range of about 6 to 40 months. Cryopreserved peripheral blood mononuclear cells were collected at three points: before therapy, at response, and at either sustained remission or disease progression. Responses were partial in approximately 24 patients and complete in 2; after median approximately 66 months follow-up, about 14 stayed in remission and about twelve progressed. On average, each sample had approximately 250,000 productive templates and more than 85,000 productive rearrangements. Of the roughly 86 participants in the trial, about two dozen had longitudinal samples available.

For TCR beta library preparation, approximately 2 micrograms of genomic DNA were isolated from cryopreserved PBMCs. Longitudinal blood samples from CLL patients receiving ibrutinib monotherapy were subjected to high-throughput TCR beta sequencing. The patients took part in an open-label, single-center phase 2 trial of ibrutinib monotherapy. Germline trimming amounts to 0 bases on V and 10 bases on J, with 6 as the count of junction bases outside the gene matches. From cysteine to phenylalanine, the CDR3 is 15 amino acids long. Only the CDR3 portion is preserved as DNA: 45 bases, with reading frame beginning at the first base. CDR1 SGHKS and CDR2 YYEKEE were looked up in the germline V gene (reference sequence). The goal of deep resolution MiSeq sequencing was a depth between 1 in 1 million and 1 in 200,000 T cells, and coverage averaged 10x per clonotype. The immunoSEQ hsTCRB Kit was used to generate the TCR beta libraries. As for how the authors treated the data: Data were analyzed with ImmunoSEQ Data Assistant and ImmunoSEQ Analyzer, with V, D and J genes assigned per IMGT definitions. Clonality, which ranges from 0 to 1, was calculated by subtracting the normalized Shannon entropy of productive rearrangement frequencies from one. Only overrepresented clonotypes making up at least 0.05% of each patient's repertoire were included in the public clonotype analysis. About a dozen age-matched healthy donor repertoires from immuneACCESS served as clonality controls. Here the immuneACCESS table is served through TCRdb, limited to in-frame sequences with V and J called. Missing clones are a known gap in these copies; in checked studies unresolved V genes cover under half, and the rest lacks a known reason. Clonal size and the V and J genes are those of that table, whereas D and trimming came from the DNA. For this sample there are about 22,000 clones; roughly four fifths appear just once. The ten largest clonotypes hold under 8.5% of the sample.

Overall study results and their limits: Public clonotypes were rare and either contracted or stayed stable during treatment, and the rise in clonality at ibrutinib response reflected the expansion of private clonotypes. Baseline clonality was found to be higher than that of age-matched healthy donors and was strongly correlated with circulating CD8+ T-cell counts. Clonality rose at ibrutinib response, remained stable during sustained remission, and dropped back toward baseline at progression. Sampling times were not matched between sustained-remission and progressing patients, and lymph node repertoires were not studied.

About this clone: This clone's antigen is unknown. Per-base quality was not reported, and no clone a single base away is much larger than it.

This sample comprised PBMCs, obtained before ibrutinib treatment. This TCR came from a human donor with chronic lymphocytic leukemia. The chain employs TRBV5-5 and TRBJ1-6; 8 middle bases align to TRBD1. Here the CDR3 is given as CASSLVGDRLSPLHF. The bases read TGTGCCAGCAGCTTGGTAGGGGACAGGTTATCACCCCTCCACTTT.